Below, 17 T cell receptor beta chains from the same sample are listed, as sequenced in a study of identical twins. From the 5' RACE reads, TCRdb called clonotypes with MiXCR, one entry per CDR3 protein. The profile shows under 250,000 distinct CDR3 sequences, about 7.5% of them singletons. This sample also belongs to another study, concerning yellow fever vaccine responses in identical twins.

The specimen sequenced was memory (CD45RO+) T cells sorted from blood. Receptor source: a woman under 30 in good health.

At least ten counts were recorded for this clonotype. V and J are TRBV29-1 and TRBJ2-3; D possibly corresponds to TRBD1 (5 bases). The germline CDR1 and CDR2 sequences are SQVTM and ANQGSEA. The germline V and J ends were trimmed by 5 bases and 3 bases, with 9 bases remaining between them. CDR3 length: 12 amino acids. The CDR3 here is CSVLPGTDTQYF. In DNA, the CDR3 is TGCAGCGTTTTGCCAGGGACAGATACGCAGTATTTT.

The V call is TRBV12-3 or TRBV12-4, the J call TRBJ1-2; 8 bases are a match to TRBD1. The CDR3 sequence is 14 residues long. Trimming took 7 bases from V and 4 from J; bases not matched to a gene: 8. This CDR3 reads CASTVQGGVYGYTF. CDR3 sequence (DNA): TGTGCCAGCACTGTACAGGGGGGCGTCTATGGCTACACCTTC.

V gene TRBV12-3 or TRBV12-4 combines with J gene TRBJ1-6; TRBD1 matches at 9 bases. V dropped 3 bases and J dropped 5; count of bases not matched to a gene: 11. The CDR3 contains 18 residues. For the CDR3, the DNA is TGTGCCAGCAGTTTCGGTTCCACAGGGGGCATGGATAATTCACCCCTCCACTTT. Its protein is CASSFGSTGGMDNSPLHF.

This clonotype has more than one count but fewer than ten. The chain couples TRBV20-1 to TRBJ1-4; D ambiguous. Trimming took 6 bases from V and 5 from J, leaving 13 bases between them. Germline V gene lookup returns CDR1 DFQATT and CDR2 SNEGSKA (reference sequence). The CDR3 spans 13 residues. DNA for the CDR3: TGCAGTGCACGGTCCTCGGGAAATGAAAAACTGTTTTTT. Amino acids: CSARSSGNEKLFF.

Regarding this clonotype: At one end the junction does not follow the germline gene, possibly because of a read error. CDR3 coding DNA: TGTGCCATCAGTTTACCCCACGGACTAGCGGGAGGAAGGGGTAATGAGCAGTTCTTC. Its translation: CAISLPHGLAGGRGNEQFF. This rearrangement joins TRBV28 to TRBJ2-1, with 14 bases matching TRBD2. The germline CDR1 and CDR2 sequences are MDHEN and SYDVKM. The CDR3 is made up of 19 amino acids.

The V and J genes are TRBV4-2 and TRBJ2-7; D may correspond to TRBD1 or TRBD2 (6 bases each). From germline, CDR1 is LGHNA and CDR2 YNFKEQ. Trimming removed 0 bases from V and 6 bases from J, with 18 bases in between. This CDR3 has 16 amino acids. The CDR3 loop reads CASSQDVGGRLGEQYF. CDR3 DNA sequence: TGTGCCAGCAGCCAAGATGTGGGGGGCCGTCTGGGCGAGCAGTACTTC.

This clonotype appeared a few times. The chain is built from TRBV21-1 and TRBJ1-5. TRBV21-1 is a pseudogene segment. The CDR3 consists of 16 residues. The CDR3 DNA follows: TGTGCCAGCAGCTACCCCAAAGCAGGCCTAAATCAGCCCCAGCATTTT. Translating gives CASSYPKAGLNQPQHF.

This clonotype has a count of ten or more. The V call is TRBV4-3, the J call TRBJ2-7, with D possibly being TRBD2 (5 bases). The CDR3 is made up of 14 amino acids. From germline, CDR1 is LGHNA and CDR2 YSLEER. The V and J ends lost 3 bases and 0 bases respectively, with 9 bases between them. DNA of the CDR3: TGCGCCAGCAGCCATACGGGGTCCTCCTACGAGCAGTACTTC. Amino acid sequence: CASSHTGSSYEQYF.

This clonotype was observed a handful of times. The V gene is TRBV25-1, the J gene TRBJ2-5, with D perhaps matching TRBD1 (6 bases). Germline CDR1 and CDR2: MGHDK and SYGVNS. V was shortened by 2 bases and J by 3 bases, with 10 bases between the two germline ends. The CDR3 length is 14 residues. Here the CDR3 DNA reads TGTGCCAGCAGTGAAGGGCAGGGGAAAGAGACCCAGTACTTC. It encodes CASSEGQGKETQYF.

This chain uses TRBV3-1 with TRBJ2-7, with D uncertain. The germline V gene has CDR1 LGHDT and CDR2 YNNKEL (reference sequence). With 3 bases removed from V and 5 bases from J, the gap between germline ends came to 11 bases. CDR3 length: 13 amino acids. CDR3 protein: CASSQSAEDEQYF. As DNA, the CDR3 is TGTGCCAGCAGCCAGTCTGCGGAAGACGAGCAGTACTTC.

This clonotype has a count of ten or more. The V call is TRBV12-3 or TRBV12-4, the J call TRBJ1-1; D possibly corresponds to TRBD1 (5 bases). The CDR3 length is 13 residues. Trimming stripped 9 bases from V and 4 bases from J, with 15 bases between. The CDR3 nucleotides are TGTGCCAGTATGAACAAGGGGTTCACTGAAGCTTTCTTT. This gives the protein CASMNKGFTEAFF.

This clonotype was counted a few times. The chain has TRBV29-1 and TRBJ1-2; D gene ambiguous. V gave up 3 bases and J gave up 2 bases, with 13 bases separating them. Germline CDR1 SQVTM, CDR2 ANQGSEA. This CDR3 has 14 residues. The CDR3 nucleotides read TGCAGCGTTGAGGAGTCTCTGTACAACTATGGCTACACCTTC. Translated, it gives CSVEESLYNYGYTF.

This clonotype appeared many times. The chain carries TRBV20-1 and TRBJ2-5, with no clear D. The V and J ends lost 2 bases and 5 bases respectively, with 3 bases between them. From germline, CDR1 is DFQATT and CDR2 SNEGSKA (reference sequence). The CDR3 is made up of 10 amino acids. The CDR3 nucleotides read TGCAGTGCTAGAACGGAGACCCAGTACTTC. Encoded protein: CSARTETQYF.

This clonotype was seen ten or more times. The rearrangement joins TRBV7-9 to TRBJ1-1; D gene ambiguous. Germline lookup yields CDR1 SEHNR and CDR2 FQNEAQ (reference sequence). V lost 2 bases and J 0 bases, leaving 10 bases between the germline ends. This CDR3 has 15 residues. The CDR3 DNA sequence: TGTGCCAGCAGCTTACGGGGAAGTATGAACACTGAAGCTTTCTTT. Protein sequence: CASSLRGSMNTEAFF.

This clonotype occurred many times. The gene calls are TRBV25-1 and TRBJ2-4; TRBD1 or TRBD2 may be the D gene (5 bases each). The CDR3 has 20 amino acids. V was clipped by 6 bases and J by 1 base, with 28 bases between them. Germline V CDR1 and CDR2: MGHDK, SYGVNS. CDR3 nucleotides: TGTGCCAGCAGCCCAACCCCGAGGGGTCAAAGGTGGGACGCCAAAAACATTCAGTACTTC. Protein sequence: CASSPTPRGQRWDAKNIQYF.

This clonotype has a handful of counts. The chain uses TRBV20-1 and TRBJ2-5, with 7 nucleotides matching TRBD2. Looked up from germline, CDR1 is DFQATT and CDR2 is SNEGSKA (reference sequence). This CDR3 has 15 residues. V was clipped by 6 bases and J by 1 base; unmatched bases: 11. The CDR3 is CSAHWRERVQETQYF. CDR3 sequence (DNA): TGCAGTGCCCATTGGCGGGAGCGCGTCCAAGAGACCCAGTACTTC.

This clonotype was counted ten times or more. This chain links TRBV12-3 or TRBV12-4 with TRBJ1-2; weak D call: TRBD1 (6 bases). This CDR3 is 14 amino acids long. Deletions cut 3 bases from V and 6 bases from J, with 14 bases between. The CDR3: CASSLDSPRDGYTF. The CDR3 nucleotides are TGTGCCAGCAGTTTGGACAGCCCTCGGGATGGCTACACCTTC.